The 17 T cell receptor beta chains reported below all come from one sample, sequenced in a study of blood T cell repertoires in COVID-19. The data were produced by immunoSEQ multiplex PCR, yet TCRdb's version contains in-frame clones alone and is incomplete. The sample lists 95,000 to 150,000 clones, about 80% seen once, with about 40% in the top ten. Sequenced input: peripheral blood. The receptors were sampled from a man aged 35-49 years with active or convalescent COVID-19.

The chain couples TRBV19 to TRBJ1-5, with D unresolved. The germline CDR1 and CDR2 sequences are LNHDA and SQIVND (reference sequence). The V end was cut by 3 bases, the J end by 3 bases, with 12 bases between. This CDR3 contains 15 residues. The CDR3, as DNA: TGTGCCAGTAGTATGGCAGGTCGGCCCAATCAGCCCCAGCATTTT. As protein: CASSMAGRPNQPQHF.

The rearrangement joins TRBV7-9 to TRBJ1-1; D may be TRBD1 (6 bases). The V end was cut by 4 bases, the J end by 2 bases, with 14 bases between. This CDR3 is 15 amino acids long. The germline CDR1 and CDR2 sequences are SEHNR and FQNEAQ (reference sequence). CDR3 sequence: CASSSHRQANTEAFF. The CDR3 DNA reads TGTGCCAGCAGCTCTCATCGACAGGCTAACACTGAAGCTTTCTTT.

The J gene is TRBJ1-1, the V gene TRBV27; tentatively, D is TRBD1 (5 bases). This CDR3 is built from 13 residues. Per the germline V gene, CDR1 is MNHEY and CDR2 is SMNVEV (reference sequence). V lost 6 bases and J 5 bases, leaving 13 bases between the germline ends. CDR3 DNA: TGTGCCAGCAGACCTGGGCGGGGGACTGAAGCTTTCTTT. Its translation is CASRPGRGTEAFF.

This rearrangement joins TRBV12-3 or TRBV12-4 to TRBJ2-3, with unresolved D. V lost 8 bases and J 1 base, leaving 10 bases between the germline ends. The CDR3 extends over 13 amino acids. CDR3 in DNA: TGTGCCAGCCTCTTGTCCCGCACAGATACGCAGTATTTT. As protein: CASLLSRTDTQYF.

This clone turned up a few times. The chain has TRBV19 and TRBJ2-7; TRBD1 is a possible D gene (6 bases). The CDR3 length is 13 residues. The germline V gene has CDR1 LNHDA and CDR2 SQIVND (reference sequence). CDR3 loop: CAFGTTGSYEQYF. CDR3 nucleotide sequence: TGTGCTTTCGGAACGACAGGCTCCTACGAGCAGTACTTC. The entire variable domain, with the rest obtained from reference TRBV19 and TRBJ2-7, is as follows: DGGITQSPKYLFRKEGQNVTLSCEQNLNHDAMYWYRQDPGQGLRLIYYSQIVNDFQKGDIAEGYSVSREKKESFPLTVTSAQKNPTAFYLCAFGTTGSYEQYFGPGTRLTVT.

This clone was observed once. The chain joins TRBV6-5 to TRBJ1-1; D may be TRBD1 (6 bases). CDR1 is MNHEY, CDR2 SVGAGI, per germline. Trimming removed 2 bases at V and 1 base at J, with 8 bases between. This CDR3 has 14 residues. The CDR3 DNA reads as TGTGCCAGCAGTTACAACAGGGAGAACACTGAAGCTTTCTTT. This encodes CASSYNRENTEAFF.

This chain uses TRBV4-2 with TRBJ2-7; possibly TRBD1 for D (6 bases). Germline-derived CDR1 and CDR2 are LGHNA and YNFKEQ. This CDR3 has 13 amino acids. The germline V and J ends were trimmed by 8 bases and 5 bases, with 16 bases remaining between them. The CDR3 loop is CASARDKGNEQYF. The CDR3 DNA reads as TGTGCCAGCGCCCGGGACAAGGGGAACGAGCAGTACTTC.

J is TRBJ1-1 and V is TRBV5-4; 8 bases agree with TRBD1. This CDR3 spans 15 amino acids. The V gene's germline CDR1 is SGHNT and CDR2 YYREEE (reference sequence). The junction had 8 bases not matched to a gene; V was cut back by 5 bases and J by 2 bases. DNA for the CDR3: TGTGCCAGCAGACCGGGGACAGGTTCAAACACTGAAGCTTTCTTT. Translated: CASRPGTGSNTEAFF.

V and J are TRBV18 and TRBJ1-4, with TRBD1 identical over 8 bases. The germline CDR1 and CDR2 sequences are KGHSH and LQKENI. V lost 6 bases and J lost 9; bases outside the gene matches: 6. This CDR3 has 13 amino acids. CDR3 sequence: CASSPDRAQKLFF. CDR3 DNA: TGTGCCAGCTCCCCGGACAGGGCCCAAAAACTGTTTTTT.

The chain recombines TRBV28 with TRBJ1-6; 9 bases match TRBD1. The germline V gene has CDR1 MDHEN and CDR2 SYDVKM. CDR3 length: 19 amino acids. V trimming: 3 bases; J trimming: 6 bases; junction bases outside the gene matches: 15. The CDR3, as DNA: TGTGCCAGCAGTTTTTACCCTGGACAGGGGAGAGGGGGTAATTCACCCCTCCACTTT. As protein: CASSFYPGQGRGGNSPLHF.

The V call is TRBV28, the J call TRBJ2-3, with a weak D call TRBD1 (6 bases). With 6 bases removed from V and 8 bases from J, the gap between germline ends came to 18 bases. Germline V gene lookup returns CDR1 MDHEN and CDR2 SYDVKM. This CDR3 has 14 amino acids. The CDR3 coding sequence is TGTGCCAGCAGGAAGATTCAGGGGCAGGGTACGCAGTATTTT. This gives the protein CASRKIQGQGTQYF.

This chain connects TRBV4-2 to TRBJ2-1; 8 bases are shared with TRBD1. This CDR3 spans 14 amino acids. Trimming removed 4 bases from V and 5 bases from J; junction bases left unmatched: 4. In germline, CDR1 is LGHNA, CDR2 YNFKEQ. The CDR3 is CASSRGTGDNEQFF. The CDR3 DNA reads TGTGCCAGCAGCCGGGGGACAGGAGACAATGAGCAGTTCTTC.

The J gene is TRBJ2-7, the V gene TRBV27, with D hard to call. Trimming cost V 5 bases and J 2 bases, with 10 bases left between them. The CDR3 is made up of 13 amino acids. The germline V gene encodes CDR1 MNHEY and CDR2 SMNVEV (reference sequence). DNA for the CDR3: TGTGCCAGCAGTCCAACATCAGCCTACGAGCAGTACTTC. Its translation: CASSPTSAYEQYF.

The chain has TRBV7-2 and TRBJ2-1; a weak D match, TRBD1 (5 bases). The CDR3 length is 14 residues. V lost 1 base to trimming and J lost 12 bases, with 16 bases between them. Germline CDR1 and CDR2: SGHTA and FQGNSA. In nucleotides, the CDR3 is TGTGCCAGCAGCTTAGTGCAGGTAGGGCAGGGGCAGTTCTTC. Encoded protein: CASSLVQVGQGQFF.

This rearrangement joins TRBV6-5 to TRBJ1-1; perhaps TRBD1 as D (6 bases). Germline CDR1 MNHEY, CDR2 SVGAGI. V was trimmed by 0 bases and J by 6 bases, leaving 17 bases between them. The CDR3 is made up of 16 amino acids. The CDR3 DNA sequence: TGTGCCAGCAGTTACTCCCAGGGGTTGAGAATCGCTGAAGCTTTCTTT. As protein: CASSYSQGLRIAEAFF.

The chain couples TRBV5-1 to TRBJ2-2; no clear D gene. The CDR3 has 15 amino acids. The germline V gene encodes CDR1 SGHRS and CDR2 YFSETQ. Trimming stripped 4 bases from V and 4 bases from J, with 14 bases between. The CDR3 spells CASSPLRLSTGELFF. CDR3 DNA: TGCGCCAGCAGCCCCCTGAGACTGAGCACCGGGGAGCTGTTTTTT.

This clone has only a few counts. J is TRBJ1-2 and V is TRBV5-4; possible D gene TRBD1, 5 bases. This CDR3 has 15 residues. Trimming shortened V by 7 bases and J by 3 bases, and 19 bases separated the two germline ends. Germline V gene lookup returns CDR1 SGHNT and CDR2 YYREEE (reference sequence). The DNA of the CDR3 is TGTGCCAGCGTCGCTCAGGGCATTGGGGACTATGGCTACACCTTC. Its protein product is CASVAQGIGDYGYTF. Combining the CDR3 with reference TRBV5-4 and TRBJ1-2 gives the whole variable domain ETGVTQSPTHLIKTRGQQVTLRCSSQSGHNTVSWYQQALGQGPQFIFQYYREEENGRGNFPPRFSGLQFPNYSSELNVNALELDDSALYLCASVAQGIGDYGYTFGSGTRLTVV.